This T cell receptor beta chain was recorded in a study of Ad26.COV2.S vaccination and SARS-CoV-2 variants. At the level of the study: Donor was in the COV1001 Ad26.COV2.S trial arm.

This clone was counted once. The antigen remains undetermined. Treatment given: some 20 received Ad26.COV2.S at low or high dose, single or two shots; about 5 received placebo; per-sample allocation not given. Sampling took place 63 days after the first vaccine or placebo injection. Study-level points and caveats: Recipients given vaccine exceeded placebo recipients in spike-specific TCR breadth. The authors reported substantial breadth in spike-specific CD8+ and CD4+ T cell responses after vaccination. The analyses of TCR breadth and depth may have understated the size of total T cell responses.

CDR1 is SNHLY, CDR2 FYNNEI, per germline. The CDR3 covers 14 residues. Trimming removed 6 bases at V and 8 bases at J, with 19 bases between. Profiled with immunoSEQ multiplex PCR; TCRdb holds only in-frame clones, not every one. The data contain about 350,000 clones, 88% of them singletons. The TCR comes from a person between 18 and 65 years old who received the Ad26.COV2.S COVID-19 vaccine or a placebo. The V and J genes are TRBV2 and TRBJ1-2; D possibly corresponds to TRBD1 (5 bases). The material was peripheral blood, obtained in a trial of Ad26.COV2.S vaccine versus placebo. The CDR3 spells CASSQGDLSGGYTF. CDR3 DNA: TGTGCCAGCAGCCAGGGCGACTTAAGTGGAGGCTACACCTTC.